The next 30 T cell receptor beta chains were all read from a single sample in a study of CD8 T cells in Susac syndrome. Reverse transcription of roughly 0.5 to 1 ug RNA was performed with random hexamers. MiXCR, run by TCRdb on the immunoSEQ multiplex PCR reads, gives a single entry per CDR3 protein. The data contain around 190,000 distinct CDR3 sequences, 85% to 95% of them singletons. Sequencing was done on a sample of CD4+ T cells from PBMCs. Every receptor here comes from a human donor in good health.

Written as DNA, the CDR3 is TGTGCCAGCAGCACGGGGTCCGGGCCTCAGTACTTC. Amino acids: CASSTGSGPQYF. This chain connects TRBV11-2 to TRBJ2-7, with D possibly matching TRBD2 (5 bases). Germline V CDR1 and CDR2: SGHAT, FQNNGV. Trimming stripped 5 bases from V and 10 bases from J, with 15 bases between. CDR3 length equals 12 residues.

The genes are TRBV29-1 and TRBJ1-2, with D possibly TRBD1 on 6 matching bases. This CDR3 comprises 11 residues. The V gene's germline CDR1 is SQVTM and CDR2 ANQGSEA. V gave up 4 bases and J gave up 5 bases, with 8 bases separating them. CDR3 loop: CSVAGAYGYTF. The CDR3 DNA follows: TGCAGCGTTGCGGGGGCATATGGCTACACCTTC.

The chain couples TRBV20-1 to TRBJ2-1, with 13 bases lining up with TRBD2. Germline CDR1 DFQATT, CDR2 SNEGSKA (reference sequence). The trim removed 0 bases at V and 9 bases at J, leaving 8 bases unmatched. The CDR3 loop spans 16 amino acids. CDR3 amino acids: CSARDWRTSGSREQFF. CDR3 in DNA: TGCAGTGCTAGAGACTGGCGGACTAGCGGGAGTCGTGAGCAGTTCTTC.

The chain combines TRBV20-1 with TRBJ1-5; no definite D call. CDR3 length: 13 amino acids. Germline CDR1 DFQATT, CDR2 SNEGSKA (reference sequence). Trimming left V 6 bases short and J 0 bases short, with 9 bases between. The CDR3 DNA sequence: TGCAGTGCCATACAGCTTAGCAATCAGCCCCAGCATTTT. Protein sequence: CSAIQLSNQPQHF.

The V gene is TRBV6-5, the J gene TRBJ1-1; unclear D gene. The V gene's germline CDR1 is MNHEY and CDR2 SVGAGI. Trimming took 0 bases from V and 10 from J, leaving 12 bases between them. The CDR3 spans 13 residues. The CDR3 nucleotides are TGTGCCAGCAGTTACTCAATTCGCAGACCAGCTTTCTTT. Residues: CASSYSIRRPAFF.

This clonotype was detected only once. The chain recombines TRBV14 with TRBJ2-1; 13 bases align to TRBD2. From germline, CDR1 is SGHDN and CDR2 FVKESK. V trimming: 6 bases; J trimming: 8 bases; junction bases outside the gene matches: 7. CDR3 length equals 15 residues. CDR3 sequence: CASSLLAGGRHEQFF. CDR3 bases: TGTGCCAGCAGTCTACTAGCGGGAGGGCGTCATGAGCAGTTCTTC.

The chain employs TRBV7-9 and TRBJ2-7; either TRBD1 or TRBD2 may fit D (7 bases each). Germline CDR1 reads SEHNR; CDR2 reads FQNEAQ (reference sequence). V gave up 5 bases and J gave up 3 bases, with 23 bases separating them. This CDR3 spans 17 amino acids. CDR3 sequence (DNA): TGTGCCAGCAGCCCCTATTCGGGTGCAGGGGGGGGCTACGAGCAGTACTTC. Amino acid sequence: CASSPYSGAGGGYEQYF.

This chain uses TRBV20-1 with TRBJ1-1, with 7 bases lining up with TRBD1. Germline V gene lookup returns CDR1 DFQATT and CDR2 SNEGSKA (reference sequence). The CDR3 is made up of 11 amino acids. The CDR3 spells CTQGGGTEAFF. CDR3 nucleotides: TGCACCCAGGGGGGAGGCACTGAAGCTTTCTTT.

The gene calls are TRBV6-5 and TRBJ1-5; D is perhaps TRBD1 (5 bases). Trimming removed 6 bases from V and 6 bases from J, with 9 bases in between. The CDR3 loop spans 12 amino acids. Germline values: CDR1 MNHEY, CDR2 SVGAGI. The CDR3 bases are TGTGCCAGCAGGGGGGGGAGTCAGCCCCAGCATTTT. This codes for CASRGGSQPQHF.

The chain has TRBV9 and TRBJ2-5; D remains ambiguous. Trimming left V 2 bases short and J 2 bases short, with 7 bases between. Germline-derived CDR1 and CDR2 are SGDLS and YYNGEE. The CDR3 extends over 13 amino acids. CDR3 nucleotides: TGTGCCAGCAGCGTCACAGATCAAGAGACCCAGTACTTC. It is translated as CASSVTDQETQYF.

This chain joins TRBV20-1 and TRBJ2-3, with 7 bases lining up with TRBD2. With V trimmed by 2 bases and J by 2 bases, 4 bases remained unmatched. Germline V lookup: CDR1 DFQATT, CDR2 SNEGSKA (reference sequence). There are 14 residues in the CDR3. In DNA, the CDR3 is TGCAGTGCTAGATGGGCGGGGGTCACAGATACGCAGTATTTT. This codes for CSARWAGVTDTQYF.

As concerns this clonotype: The junction departs from the called germline gene at one end, perhaps through a read error. This chain uses TRBV6-6 with TRBJ2-4; 14 bases are shared with TRBD2. Per germline, CDR1 MNHNY and CDR2 SVGAGI (reference sequence). The CDR3 covers 14 residues. CDR3 in DNA: TGTGCCAGCAGTTACGGACTAGCGGGAGGAAATTCGGACTTC. Its translation is CASSYGLAGGNSDF.

This clonotype was detected once. The rearrangement uses TRBV5-4 and TRBJ2-5; 8 bases fit TRBD2. CDR1 is SGHNT, CDR2 YYREEE, per germline (reference sequence). This CDR3 is 16 amino acids long. The V and J ends lost 1 base and 1 base, in that order; junction bases with no gene match: 6. The chain's CDR3 is CASSLSGGRLQETQYF. CDR3 coding DNA: TGTGCCAGCAGCTTGAGCGGGGGCCGGCTCCAAGAGACCCAGTACTTC.

The gene calls are TRBV29-1 and TRBJ1-5; TRBD1 might be the D (5 bases). Germline V gene data show CDR1 as SQVTM and CDR2 as ANQGSEA. Between the trimmed V and J ends, which lost 2 bases and 0 bases, there was a span of 14 bases. The CDR3 sequence is 16 residues long. In DNA, the CDR3 is TGCAGCGTTGAAACTGTGGGGGGGTGTAGCAATCAGCCCCAGCATTTT. Translated: CSVETVGGCSNQPQHF.

This chain joins TRBV20-1 and TRBJ2-1; TRBD1 might be the D (6 bases). The CDR3 is 16 residues long. Germline V gene lookup returns CDR1 DFQATT and CDR2 SNEGSKA (reference sequence). The V end lost 4 bases, the J end lost 0 bases, and 16 bases lay between the germline ends. CDR3 residues: CSANLGQPTSYNEQFF. In DNA form, the CDR3 reads TGCAGTGCTAACCTCGGACAGCCCACCTCCTACAATGAGCAGTTCTTC.

V is TRBV6-2 or TRBV6-3 and J is TRBJ2-7, with D hard to call. The CDR3 loop spans 14 amino acids. Trimming shortened V by 5 bases and J by 5 bases, and 16 bases separated the two germline ends. CDR1 and CDR2 (germline): MNHEY, SVGEGT. CDR3 nucleotides: TGTGCCAGCAGTACCAGCAGGTTTTTGGACGAGCAGTACTTC. It codes for CASSTSRFLDEQYF.

The table lists this clonotype with a count of one. The V call is TRBV27, the J call TRBJ1-4; D possibly corresponds to TRBD1 (6 bases). The CDR3 is 14 amino acids. V lost 7 bases and J 8 bases, leaving 17 bases between the germline ends. CDR1 and CDR2 from the germline V gene are MNHEY and SMNVEV (reference sequence). The CDR3 loop reads CASTSRTVEEKLFF. The CDR3 DNA reads TGTGCCAGCACTTCGCGGACAGTGGAAGAAAAACTGTTTTTT.

J is TRBJ2-7 and V is TRBV5-1, with D possibly being TRBD1 (7 bases). There are 14 residues in the CDR3. Between the trimmed V and J ends, which lost 6 bases and 1 base, there was a span of 14 bases. Germline-derived CDR1 and CDR2 are SGHRS and YFSETQ. CDR3 coding DNA: TGCGCCAGCACCGGGACAGCGGGTTCCTACGAGCAGTACTTC. Amino acid sequence: CASTGTAGSYEQYF.

The V and J genes are TRBV11-2 and TRBJ2-2; 10 nucleotides line up with TRBD2. The V gene's germline CDR1 is SGHAT and CDR2 FQNNGV. The CDR3 runs to 17 residues. Trimming at V came to 0 bases and at J to 5 bases, leaving 6 bases not matched to a gene. CDR3 loop: CASSLDSGGQGTGELFF. As DNA, the CDR3 is TGTGCCAGCAGCTTAGATAGCGGGGGGCAGGGGACCGGGGAGCTGTTTTTT.

The CDR3 DNA is TGCAGCGTTGCGGAAGGAGGTGATACGCAGTATTTT. It is translated as CSVAEGGDTQYF. This chain connects TRBV29-1 to TRBJ2-3, with D maybe TRBD2 (5 bases). The CDR3 spans 12 residues. Trimming left V 4 bases short and J 6 bases short, with 11 bases between. Germline V gene sequence: CDR1 SQVTM, CDR2 ANQGSEA.

V usage is TRBV3-1 and J usage is TRBJ1-1, with D perhaps TRBD1 (6 bases). With 3 bases removed from V and 1 base from J, the gap between germline ends came to 15 bases. CDR3 size: 16 residues. Germline assignment: CDR1 LGHDT and CDR2 YNNKEL (reference sequence). The DNA for the CDR3 is TGTGCCAGCAGCCAGGGACTACAGGGAGGGAACACTGAAGCTTTCTTT. Its protein product is CASSQGLQGGNTEAFF.

The chain carries TRBV30 and TRBJ1-1, with D perhaps TRBD1 (5 bases). Germline V CDR1 and CDR2: GTSNPN, SVGIG (reference sequence). This CDR3 region has 14 residues. V dropped 3 bases and J dropped 3 bases, with 14 bases sitting between them. The DNA for the CDR3 is TGTGCCTGGAGCGCCGGGACGCGGGACACTGAAGCTTTCTTT. This translates into CAWSAGTRDTEAFF.

The V call is TRBV5-6, the J call TRBJ2-5; perhaps TRBD1 as D (6 bases). This CDR3 comprises 17 residues. Trimming took off 4 bases at V and 6 bases at J, with 25 bases between the two ends. Germline lookup yields CDR1 SGHDT and CDR2 YYEEEE. CDR3 nucleotide sequence: TGTGCCAGCAGCGAGAGCAAATACAGGGATTCCTTGCAGACCCAGTACTTC. This codes for CASSESKYRDSLQTQYF. The full variable domain, with the rest looked up from reference TRBV5-6 and TRBJ2-5, is DAGVTQSPTHLIKTRGQQVTLRCSPKSGHDTVSWYQQALGQGPQFIFQYYEEEERQRGNFPDRFSGHQFPNYSSELNVNALLLGDSALYLCASSESKYRDSLQTQYFGPGTRLLVL.

The V gene is TRBV7-2, the J gene TRBJ2-1, with 7 nucleotides matching TRBD2. Germline lookup yields CDR1 SGHTA and CDR2 FQGNSA. The CDR3 is 13 residues long. The V gene end was trimmed by 5 bases and the J gene end by 13 bases; junction bases not matched to a gene: 11. CDR3 DNA sequence: TGTGCCAGCAGCAGGGGCGGGGGTTTAGTTCAGTTCTTC. It codes for CASSRGGGLVQFF.

This chain links TRBV30 with TRBJ2-3; D possibly corresponds to TRBD1 (6 bases). Germline V lookup: CDR1 GTSNPN, CDR2 SVGIG (reference sequence). The CDR3 contains 15 residues. Deletions cut 4 bases from V and 0 bases from J, with 14 bases between. As DNA, the CDR3 is TGTGCCTGGAACGGACAGCATACTAGCACAGATACGCAGTATTTT. Translating gives CAWNGQHTSTDTQYF.

CDR3 protein: CSVARAARLDGYTF. CDR3 DNA sequence: TGCAGCGTTGCGAGGGCAGCTCGACTGGATGGCTACACCTTC. V gene TRBV29-1 combines with J gene TRBJ1-2; D gene unclear. Trimming pared 4 bases from V and 6 bases from J, leaving 18 bases between. CDR3 length equals 14 residues. In germline, CDR1 is SQVTM, CDR2 ANQGSEA.

The rearrangement uses TRBV5-1 and TRBJ2-5, with 8 bases aligning to TRBD1. The germline CDR1 and CDR2 sequences are SGHRS and YFSETQ. The CDR3 has 16 amino acids. V was clipped by 0 bases and J by 1 base; unmatched bases: 5. The CDR3 sequence: CASSLAGTGPQETQYF. CDR3 DNA: TGCGCCAGCAGCTTGGCCGGGACAGGCCCCCAAGAGACCCAGTACTTC.

This chain joins TRBV7-9 and TRBJ2-1; the D is unclear. Trimming cost V 2 bases and J 10 bases, with 9 bases left between them. The CDR3 covers 12 residues. Germline CDR1 is SEHNR and CDR2 is FQNEAQ (reference sequence). CDR3 sequence: CASSLLPGEQFF. For the CDR3, the DNA is TGTGCCAGCAGCTTATTACCAGGAGAGCAGTTCTTC.

The V and J genes are TRBV27 and TRBJ2-4; 8 nucleotides align to TRBD1. The germline CDR1 and CDR2 sequences are MNHEY and SMNVEV (reference sequence). This CDR3 region has 15 residues. J lost 3 bases, V lost 4 bases, and 5 bases had no gene match. CDR3 nucleotide sequence: TGTGCCAGCAGTTCGGGACAGGTCGGCAAAAACATTCAGTACTTC. Its translation: CASSSGQVGKNIQYF.

This chain joins TRBV6-1 and TRBJ2-1, with TRBD1 as a possible D gene (5 bases). V dropped 10 bases and J dropped 0 bases, with 10 bases sitting between them. Germline CDR1 MNHNS, CDR2 SASEGT. The CDR3 is 13 amino acids. This CDR3 is CATIQDSYNEQFF. The CDR3 DNA reads TGTGCCACCATACAGGACTCCTACAATGAGCAGTTCTTC.